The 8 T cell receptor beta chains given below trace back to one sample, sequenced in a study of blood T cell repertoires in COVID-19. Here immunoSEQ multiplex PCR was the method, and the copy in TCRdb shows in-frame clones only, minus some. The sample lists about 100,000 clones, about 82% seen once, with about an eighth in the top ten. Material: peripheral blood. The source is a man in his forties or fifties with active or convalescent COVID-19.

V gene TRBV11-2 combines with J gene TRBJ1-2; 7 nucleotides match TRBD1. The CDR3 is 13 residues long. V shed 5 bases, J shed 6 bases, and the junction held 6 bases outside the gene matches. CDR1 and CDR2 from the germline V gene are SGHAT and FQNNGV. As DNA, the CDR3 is TGTGCCAGCAGCCCTTACAGGGGCCATGGCTACACCTTC. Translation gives CASSPYRGHGYTF.

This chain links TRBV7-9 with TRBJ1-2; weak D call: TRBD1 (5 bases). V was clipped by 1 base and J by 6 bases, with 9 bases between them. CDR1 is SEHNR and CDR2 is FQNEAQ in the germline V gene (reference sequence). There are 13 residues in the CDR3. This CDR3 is CASSLGGTHGYTF. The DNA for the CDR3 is TGTGCCAGCAGCTTAGGGGGCACCCATGGCTACACCTTC.

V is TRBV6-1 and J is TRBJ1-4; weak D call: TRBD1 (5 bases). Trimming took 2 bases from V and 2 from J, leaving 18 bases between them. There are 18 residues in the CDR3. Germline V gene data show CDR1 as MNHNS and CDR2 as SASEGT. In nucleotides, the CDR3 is TGTGCCAGCAGTGAATTCGGTGGGGGGGGGACTACTAATGAAAAACTGTTTTTT. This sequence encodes CASSEFGGGGTTNEKLFF.

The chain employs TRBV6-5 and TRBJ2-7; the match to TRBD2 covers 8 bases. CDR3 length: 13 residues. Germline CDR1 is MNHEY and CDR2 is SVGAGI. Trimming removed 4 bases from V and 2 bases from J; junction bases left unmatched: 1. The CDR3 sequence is CASSWTSTYEQYF. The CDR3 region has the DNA TGTGCCAGCAGTTGGACTAGCACCTACGAGCAGTACTTC.

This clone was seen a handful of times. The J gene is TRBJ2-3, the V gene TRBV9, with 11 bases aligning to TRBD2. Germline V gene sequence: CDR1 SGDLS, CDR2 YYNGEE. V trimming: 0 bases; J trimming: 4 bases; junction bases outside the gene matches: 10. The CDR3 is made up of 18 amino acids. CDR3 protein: CASSVETQGLAVADTQYF. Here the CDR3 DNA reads TGTGCCAGCAGCGTAGAAACACAGGGACTAGCGGTGGCAGATACGCAGTATTTT.

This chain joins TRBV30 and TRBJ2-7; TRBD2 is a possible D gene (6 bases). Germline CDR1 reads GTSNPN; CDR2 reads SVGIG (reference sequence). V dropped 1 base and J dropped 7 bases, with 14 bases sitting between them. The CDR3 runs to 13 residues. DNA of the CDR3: TGTGCCTGGAGTGGTGTGGCCGGGAGAGAGCAGTACTTC. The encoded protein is CAWSGVAGREQYF.

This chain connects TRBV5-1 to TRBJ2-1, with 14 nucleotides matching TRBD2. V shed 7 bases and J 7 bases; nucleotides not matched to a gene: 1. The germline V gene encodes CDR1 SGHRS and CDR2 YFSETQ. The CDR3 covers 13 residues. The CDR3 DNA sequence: TGCGCCAGCCGGACTAGCGGGAGGAATGAGCAGTTCTTC. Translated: CASRTSGRNEQFF.

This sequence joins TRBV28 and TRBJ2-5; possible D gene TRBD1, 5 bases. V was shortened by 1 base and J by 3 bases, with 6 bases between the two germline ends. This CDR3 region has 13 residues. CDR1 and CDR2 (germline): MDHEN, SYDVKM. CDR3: CASSLSGKETQYF. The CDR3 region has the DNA TGTGCCAGCAGTTTATCAGGGAAAGAGACCCAGTACTTC.